The rows below give T cell receptor beta chains drawn from one sample of a study of blood T cell repertoires in COVID-19. Only in-frame clones appear in the TCRdb table, and some are missing; sequencing was by immunoSEQ multiplex PCR. This sample has over 150,000 clones, with over 90% found just once. Sequenced input: peripheral blood. The source of these receptors is a man in his fifties or sixties with acute or convalescent COVID-19. Both conserved end residues are part of each CDR3. The D gene is left open where the match is weak. Not all rows give a size; the values are once, few, many and, for expanded clones, a class.

j_call d_call v_call clone_size cdr3_nt cdr3_aa
TRBJ1-6 TRBD1 TRBV7-9 few TGTGCCAGCAGCTACGGACAGGGGGATAATTCACCCCTCCACTTT CASSYGQGDNSPLHF
TRBJ2-1 NA TRBV27 NA TGTGCCAGCAGTTTATTAACCTACAATGAGCAGTTCTTC CASSLLTYNEQFF
TRBJ2-2 TRBD2 TRBV5-5 NA TGTGCCAGCAGCCCCCGGGTAGCGGGGGCCACGAACACCGGGGAGCTGTTTTTT CASSPRVAGATNTGELFF
TRBJ1-5 NA TRBV2 NA TGTGCCAGCAGTTTAAAGCTACAGGGATGGGGCAATCAGCCCCAGCATTTT CASSLKLQGWGNQPQHF
TRBJ1-1 TRBD1 TRBV6-5 NA TGTGCCAGCGCGGGCAGGGGGGTTTTCTGGGGTGCTTTCTTT CASAGRGVFWGAFF
TRBJ2-1 NA TRBV27 once TGTGCCAGCAGTGCTAGCAGAATTTACAATGAGCAGTTCTTC CASSASRIYNEQFF
TRBJ1-2 TRBD1 TRBV28 NA TGTGCCAGCAGTTTAGCAGACAGGGTCTATGGCTACACCTTC CASSLADRVYGYTF
TRBJ1-3 NA TRBV20-1 few TGCAGTGCTAGTAACAGGGTTGGAAACACCATATATTTT CSASNRVGNTIYF
TRBJ1-1 NA TRBV3-1/TRBV3-2 NA TGTGCCAGCAGCCTAAGGGAGGCAGGAAGGCACACTGAAGCTTTCTTT CASSLREAGRHTEAFF
TRBJ2-1 NA TRBV7-2 few TGTGCCAGCAGCTTGGCCAGACTAAGGGCGCAGGAGCGGTTCTTC CASSLARLRAQERFF
TRBJ2-3 TRBD2 TRBV27 NA TGTGCCAGCAGCCGAAGCGGGAGGGGGTCAGATACGCAGTATTTT CASSRSGRGSDTQYF
TRBJ2-6 TRBD2 TRBV28 NA TGTGCCAGCAGGAGTTCAGGGACTAGCGCTTTCCTGACTTTC CASRSSGTSAFLTF
TRBJ2-7 TRBD2 TRBV27 NA TGTGCCAGCAGTCTCACCGGGACTAGCTTCTACGAGCAGTACTTC CASSLTGTSFYEQYF
TRBJ1-1 NA TRBV11-2 NA TGTGCCAGCAGCTTAGTCACCCCCAGCGGCGCTTTCTTT CASSLVTPSGAFF
TRBJ2-1 TRBD2 TRBV27 NA TGTGCCAGCAGTCCCCAGGCGGGGGTTTACAATGAGCAGTTCTTC CASSPQAGVYNEQFF
TRBJ1-2 TRBD1 TRBV4-2 few TGTGCCAGCAGCCAAGAAGCTAGGGGGCCGAATGGCTACACCTTC CASSQEARGPNGYTF
TRBJ2-5 NA TRBV27 NA TGTGCCAGCAGTTTGGGGAGCCAGGCCCGGCCTTTGGAGACCCAGTACTTC CASSLGSQARPLETQYF
TRBJ2-5 NA TRBV18 once TGTGCCAGCTCACCACGCGGGATGGGTGGAGAGACCCAGTACTTC CASSPRGMGGETQYF
TRBJ2-7 TRBD1 TRBV28 NA TGTGCCAGCAGCTCATGGGACCTCGTCCGGGACAGGGGGGCCTACGAGCAGTACTTC CASSSWDLVRDRGAYEQYF
TRBJ2-3 NA TRBV4-2 NA TGTGCCAGCAGCCAAGATCGAGCGGGAGATACGCAGTATTTT CASSQDRAGDTQYF
TRBJ1-5 TRBD1 TRBV30 NA TGTGCCTGGACCCGAGGGACAGGGGGGCAGCCCCAGCATTTT CAWTRGTGGQPQHF
TRBJ2-1 NA TRBV4-3 NA TGCGCCAGCAGCCAAGGGGGATACAGGGATTGGTCCTACAATGAGCAGTTCTTC CASSQGGYRDWSYNEQFF
TRBJ1-2 TRBD1 TRBV18 NA TGTGCCAGCTCACCACCGACAGGGGTCCACCATGGCTACACCTTC CASSPPTGVHHGYTF
TRBJ1-2 NA TRBV7-2 NA TGTGCCAGCAGCCCGACTGGGGGCCCTGGCTACACCTTC CASSPTGGPGYTF
TRBJ1-2 NA TRBV28 NA TGTGCCAGCACCTCAAAAACCGGGACAAGATATGGCTACACCTTC CASTSKTGTRYGYTF
TRBJ1-6 TRBD1 TRBV24-1 NA TGTGCCACCAGTGACCCCGACAGGGGGCAAAGCTATAATTCACCCCTCCACTTT CATSDPDRGQSYNSPLHF
TRBJ2-3 NA TRBV14 NA TGTGCCAGCAGCCAAGAGGGCGGGGCGGGGAATACGCAGTATTTT CASSQEGGAGNTQYF
TRBJ2-2 TRBD1 TRBV9 NA TGTGCCAGCAGCATCTCCGGGACAGGGAACACCGGGGAGCTGTTTTTT CASSISGTGNTGELFF
TRBJ2-5 NA TRBV21-1 NA TGTGCCAGCAGCAAAGCGCGCCTAGCGGGGGGATTTGGGACCCAGTACTTC CASSKARLAGGFGTQYF
TRBJ1-3 TRBD1 TRBV10-3 NA TGTGCCATCAGTGAGAGGGACAGGGGAAACACCATATATTTT CAISERDRGNTIYF
TRBJ1-5 NA TRBV24-1 NA TGTGCCACCAGTGACGGCGCAGGGCCTCAGCCCCAGCATTTT CATSDGAGPQPQHF
TRBJ2-7 TRBD1 TRBV27 NA TGTGCCAGCAGTTTCGGACAGGGCTACGAGCAGTACTTC CASSFGQGYEQYF
TRBJ1-2 NA TRBV4-1 NA TGCGCCAGCAGCCAGACGGACAGTTATGGCTACACCTTC CASSQTDSYGYTF
TRBJ2-3 TRBD1 TRBV5-8 NA TGTGCCAGCAGCCGGGCCGGGACAGGGTATACAGATACGCAGTATTTT CASSRAGTGYTDTQYF
TRBJ1-4 NA TRBV4-2 NA TGTGCCAGCAGCCAAGGAGTGAGGGGGGGTACAACTAATGAAAAACTGTTTTTT CASSQGVRGGTTNEKLFF
TRBJ1-4 TRBD1 TRBV30 NA TGTGCCTGGCAACCGAGAGGACAGGGGGGGGAAAAACTGTTTTTT CAWQPRGQGGEKLFF
TRBJ2-7 TRBD2 TRBV3-1/TRBV3-2 NA TGTGCCAGCAGCCAGGGCGGGAGCAGGTACGAGCAGTACTTC CASSQGGSRYEQYF
TRBJ2-4 NA TRBV27 few TGTGCCAGCGGACCGGTAGCGACCGCCAAAAACATTCAGTACTTC CASGPVATAKNIQYF
TRBJ2-5 TRBD1 TRBV4-3 NA TGCGCCAGCAGCCAAGATTCCGGGGACAGGGGTGAGACCCAGTACTTC CASSQDSGDRGETQYF
TRBJ1-5 NA TRBV2 NA TGTGCCAGCAGTGTGGACAGAAATCAGCCCCAGCATTTT CASSVDRNQPQHF
TRBJ2-2 TRBD2 TRBV27 NA TGTGCCAGCAGTTTGGTACTAGCGGGTTCCGGGGAGCTGTTTTTT CASSLVLAGSGELFF
TRBJ1-1 NA TRBV6-6 NA TGTGCCAGCAGTTTCAACAGGGTGACTGAAGCTTTCTTT CASSFNRVTEAFF